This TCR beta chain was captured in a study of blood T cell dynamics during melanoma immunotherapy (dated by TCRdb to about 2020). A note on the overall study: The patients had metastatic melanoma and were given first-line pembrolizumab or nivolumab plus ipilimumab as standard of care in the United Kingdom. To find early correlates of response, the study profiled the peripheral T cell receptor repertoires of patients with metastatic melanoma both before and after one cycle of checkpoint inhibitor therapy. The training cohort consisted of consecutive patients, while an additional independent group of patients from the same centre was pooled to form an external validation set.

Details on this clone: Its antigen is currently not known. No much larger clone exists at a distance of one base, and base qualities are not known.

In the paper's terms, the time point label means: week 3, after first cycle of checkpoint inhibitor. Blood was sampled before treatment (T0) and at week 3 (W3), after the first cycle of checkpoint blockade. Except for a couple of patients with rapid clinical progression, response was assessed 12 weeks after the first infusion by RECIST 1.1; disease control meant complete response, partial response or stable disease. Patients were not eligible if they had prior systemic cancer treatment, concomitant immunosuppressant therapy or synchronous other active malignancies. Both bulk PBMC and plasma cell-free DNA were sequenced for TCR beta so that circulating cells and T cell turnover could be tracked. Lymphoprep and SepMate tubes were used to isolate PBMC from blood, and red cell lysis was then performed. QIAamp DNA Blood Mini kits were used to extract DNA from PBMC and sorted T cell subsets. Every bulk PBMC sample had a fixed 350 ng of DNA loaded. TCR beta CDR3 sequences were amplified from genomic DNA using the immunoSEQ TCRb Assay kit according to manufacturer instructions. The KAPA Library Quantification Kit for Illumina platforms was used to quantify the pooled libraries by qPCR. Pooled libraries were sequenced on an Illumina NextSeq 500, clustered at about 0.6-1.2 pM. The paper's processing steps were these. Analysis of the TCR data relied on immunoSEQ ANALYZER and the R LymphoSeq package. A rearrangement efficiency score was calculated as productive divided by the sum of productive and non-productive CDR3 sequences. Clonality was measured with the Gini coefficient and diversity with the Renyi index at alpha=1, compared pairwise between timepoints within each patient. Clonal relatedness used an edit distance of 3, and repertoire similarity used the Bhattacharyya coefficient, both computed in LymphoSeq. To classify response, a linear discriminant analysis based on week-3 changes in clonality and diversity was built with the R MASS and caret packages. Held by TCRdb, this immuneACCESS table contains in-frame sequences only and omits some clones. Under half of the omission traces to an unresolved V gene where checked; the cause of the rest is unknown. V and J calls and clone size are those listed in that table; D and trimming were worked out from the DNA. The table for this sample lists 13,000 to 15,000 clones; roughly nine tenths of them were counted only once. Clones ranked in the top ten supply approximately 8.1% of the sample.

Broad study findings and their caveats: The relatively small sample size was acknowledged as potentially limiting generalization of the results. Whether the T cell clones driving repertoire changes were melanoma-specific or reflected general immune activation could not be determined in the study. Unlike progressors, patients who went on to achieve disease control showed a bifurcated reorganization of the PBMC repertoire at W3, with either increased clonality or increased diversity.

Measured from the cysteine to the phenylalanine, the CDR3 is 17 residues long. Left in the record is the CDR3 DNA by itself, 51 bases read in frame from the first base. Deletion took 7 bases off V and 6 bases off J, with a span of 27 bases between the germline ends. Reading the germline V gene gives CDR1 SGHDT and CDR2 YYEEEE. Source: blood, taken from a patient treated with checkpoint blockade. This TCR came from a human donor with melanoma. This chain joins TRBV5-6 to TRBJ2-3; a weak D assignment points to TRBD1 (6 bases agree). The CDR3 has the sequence CASGTGWPQFGKDTQYF. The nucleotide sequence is TGTGCCAGCGGAACAGGGTGGCCACAGTTTGGCAAGGATACGCAGTATTTT.